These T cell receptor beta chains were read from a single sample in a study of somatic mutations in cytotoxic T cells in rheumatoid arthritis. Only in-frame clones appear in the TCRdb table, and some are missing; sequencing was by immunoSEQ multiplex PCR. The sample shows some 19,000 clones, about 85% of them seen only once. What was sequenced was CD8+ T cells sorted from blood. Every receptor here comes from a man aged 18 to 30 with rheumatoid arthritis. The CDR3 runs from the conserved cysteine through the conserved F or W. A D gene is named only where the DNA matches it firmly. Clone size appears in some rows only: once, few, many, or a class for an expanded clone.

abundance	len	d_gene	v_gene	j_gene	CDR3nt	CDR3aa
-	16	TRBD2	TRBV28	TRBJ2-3	TGTGCCAGCAGTTTAGGCACGGGCGGGGGAACAGATACGCAGTATTTT	CASSLGTGGGTDTQYF
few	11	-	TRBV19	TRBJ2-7	TGTGCCAGTAGTTGGAGAGAGGAGCAGTACTTC	CASSWREEQYF
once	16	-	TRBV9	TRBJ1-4	TGTGCCAGCAGCGTCAGTGGGTTACTCACGGGGGAAAAACTGTTTTTT	CASSVSGLLTGEKLFF
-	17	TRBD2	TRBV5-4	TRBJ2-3	TGTGCCAGCAGCTTCAATGCAGCGGGGGGCCTCACAGATACGCAGTATTTT	CASSFNAAGGLTDTQYF
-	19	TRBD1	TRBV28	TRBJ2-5	TGTGCCAGCAGTTCCGACCTAAAGTTCCCGGAACAGGGGGAAGAGACCCAGTACTTC	CASSSDLKFPEQGEETQYF
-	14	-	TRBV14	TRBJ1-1	TGTGCCAGCAGCCAAGATCTGGAGTACACTGAAGCTTTCTTT	CASSQDLEYTEAFF
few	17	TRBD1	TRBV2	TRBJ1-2	TGTGCCAGCAGGGCATACTATTTAAGGGACAGGTCCTATGGCTACACCTTC	CASRAYYLRDRSYGYTF
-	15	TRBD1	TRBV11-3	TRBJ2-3	TGTGCCAGCAGCCTTTGGACAGGGGGCACAGATACGCAGTATTTT	CASSLWTGGTDTQYF
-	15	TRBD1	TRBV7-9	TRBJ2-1	TGTGCCAGCAGCTCCGGGGACAGGGCCTTCAATGAGCAGTTCTTC	CASSSGDRAFNEQFF
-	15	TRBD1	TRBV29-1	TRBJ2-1	TGCAGCGTAAGGGGGAAGGACAGGGGATACAATGAGCAGTTCTTC	CSVRGKDRGYNEQFF
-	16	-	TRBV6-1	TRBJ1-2	TGTGCCAGCAGGGAATCCGGGACACTGTTACTCTATGGCTACACCTTC	CASRESGTLLLYGYTF
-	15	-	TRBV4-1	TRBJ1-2	TGCGCCAGCAGCCAGGAGGTGGGGACTCTCTATGGCTACACCTTC	CASSQEVGTLYGYTF
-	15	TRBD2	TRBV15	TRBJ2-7	TGTGCCACCAGCAGCGACCGGCGGGGGGACTACGAGCAGTACTTC	CATSSDRRGDYEQYF
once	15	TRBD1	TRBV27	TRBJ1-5	TGTGCCAGCAGTTCCCGGACAGGGGGCGATCAGCCCCAGCATTTT	CASSSRTGGDQPQHF
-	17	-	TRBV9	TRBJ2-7	TGTGCCAGCAGCGTAGGGGGAAACAGGGCGCCCTCCTACGAGCAGTACTTC	CASSVGGNRAPSYEQYF
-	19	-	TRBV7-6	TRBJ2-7	TGTGCCAGCAGCTTGGAGACAGAGCCCAGGGGGGGGAGCGGATACGAGCAGTACTTC	CASSLETEPRGGSGYEQYF
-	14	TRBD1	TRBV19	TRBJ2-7	TGTGCCAGTAGTATGACGGACAGGCACTACGAGCAGTACTTC	CASSMTDRHYEQYF
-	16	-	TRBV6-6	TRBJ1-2	TGTGCCAGCAGTTATCTCAGGGACTACACTAACTATGGCTACACCTTC	CASSYLRDYTNYGYTF
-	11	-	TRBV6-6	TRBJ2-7	TGTGCCAGCAGTTACTCGGGGACGGCCCTCTTC	CASSYSGTALF
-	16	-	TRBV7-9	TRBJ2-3	TGTGCCAGCAGCCCTTTTGTAGCGGCTCCCACAGATACGCAGTATTTT	CASSPFVAAPTDTQYF
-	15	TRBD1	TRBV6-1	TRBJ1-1	TGTGCCAGCAGTGAGAGAGCTACAGGGGGCACTGAAGCTTTCTTT	CASSERATGGTEAFF
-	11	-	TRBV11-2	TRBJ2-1	TGTGCCAGCAGCACAGTGTATGAGCAGTTCTTC	CASSTVYEQFF
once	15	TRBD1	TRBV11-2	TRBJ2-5	TGTGCCAGCAGCGCAGGGACAGGGGGCGGGGAGACCCAGTACTTC	CASSAGTGGGETQYF
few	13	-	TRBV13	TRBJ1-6	TGTGCCAGCCAAAACGCCTTGGATTCACCCCTCCACTTT	CASQNALDSPLHF
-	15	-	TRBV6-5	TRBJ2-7	TGTGCCAGCAGCCCGCAGGGACCGGGCACCTACGAGCAGTACTTC	CASSPQGPGTYEQYF
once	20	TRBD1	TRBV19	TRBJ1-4	TGTGCCAGTAGTCCCGATCGCTACTACCGACCAACAGGGGGCTATGAAAAACTGTTTTTT	CASSPDRYYRPTGGYEKLFF
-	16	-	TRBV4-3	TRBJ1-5	TGCGCCAGCAGCCCATCCTACGACAGAGGGGATCAGCCCCAGCATTTT	CASSPSYDRGDQPQHF
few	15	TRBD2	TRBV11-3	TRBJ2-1	TGTGCCAGCAGCTCTAGCGGGGATTCCTACAATGAGCAGTTCTTC	CASSSSGDSYNEQFF
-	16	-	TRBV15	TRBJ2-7	TGTGCCACCAGAGATACCTTCGGGGCATTCTCCTACGAGCAGTACTTC	CATRDTFGAFSYEQYF
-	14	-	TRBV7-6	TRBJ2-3	TGTGCCAGCAGCTTAAATCCGAGCACAGATACGCAGTATTTT	CASSLNPSTDTQYF
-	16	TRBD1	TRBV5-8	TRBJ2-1	TGTGCCAGCAGCCCTATTGGGGACAGGAGCTACAATGAGCAGTTCTTC	CASSPIGDRSYNEQFF
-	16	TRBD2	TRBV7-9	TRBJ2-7	TGTGCCAGCAGCTTCTCGACTAGCGTAGGCTCCTACGAGCAGTACTTC	CASSFSTSVGSYEQYF
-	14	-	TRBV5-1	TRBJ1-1	TGCGCCAGCAACTCCGGGGGGCGCGGCACTGAAGCTTTCTTT	CASNSGGRGTEAFF
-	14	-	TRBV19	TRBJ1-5	TGTGCCAGTAGTATAGTTGGGGAAAATCAGCCCCAGCATTTT	CASSIVGENQPQHF
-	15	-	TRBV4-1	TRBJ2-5	TGCGCCAGCAGCCAAGATCGCACTAGCCAAGAGACCCAGTACTTC	CASSQDRTSQETQYF
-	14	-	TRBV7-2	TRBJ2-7	TGTGCCAGCAGCTTAGTGCCGGGGGACTACGAGCAGTACTTC	CASSLVPGDYEQYF
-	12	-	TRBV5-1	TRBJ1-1	TGCGCCAGCAGCCCGAAGGACACTGAAGCTTTCTTT	CASSPKDTEAFF
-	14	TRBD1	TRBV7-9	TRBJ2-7	TGTGCCAGCAGTTCTAGGACAGGGCCCTACGAGCAGTACTTC	CASSSRTGPYEQYF
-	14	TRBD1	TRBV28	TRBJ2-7	TGTGCCAGCAGTGCCGGACAGGGGGCTTACGAGCAGTACTTC	CASSAGQGAYEQYF
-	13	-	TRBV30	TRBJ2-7	TGTGCCTGGACCCCCGGGATGGGCTACGAGCAGTACTTC	CAWTPGMGYEQYF
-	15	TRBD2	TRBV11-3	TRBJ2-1	TGTGCCAGCAGCGCCGGGACTAGCGCCGTCAATGAGCAGTTCTTC	CASSAGTSAVNEQFF